Following are 8 T cell receptor beta chains from one sample sequenced in a study of CD8 T cells in ankylosing spondylitis (dated by TCRdb to between 2016 and 2019). The library was generated by 5' RACE. The sequencing machine was an Illumina HiSeq 2500. The public sequencing data were trimmed at Q25 with fastp and processed into clonotypes with MiXCR by TCRdb, which kept only in-frame beta chains. Rows with a matching CDR3 protein are joined into one entry that keeps the most common DNA and genes. For this sample the table gives 200,000 to 250,000 distinct CDR3 sequences, of which 30% to 40% were detected only once. Together, the top ten hold 4% to 5% of the sample. Sequencing was done on a sample of blood, either unsorted or a sorted T cell fraction (not recorded which). The receptors stem from a male donor with ankylosing spondylitis or in good health (not recorded which).

This clonotype was found a few times. The genes are TRBV12-3 or TRBV12-4 and TRBJ1-2; D not certain. This CDR3 has 14 amino acids. The V gene lost 7 bases and the J gene lost 0 bases, with 12 bases spanning the gap. For the CDR3, the DNA is TGTGCCAGCAATTCCGCAGGCCCTAACTATGGCTACACCTTC. Translated, it gives CASNSAGPNYGYTF.

V gene TRBV12-3 or TRBV12-4 combines with J gene TRBJ1-5; D not resolved. Trimming shortened V by 3 bases and J by 0 bases, and 12 bases separated the two germline ends. The length of the CDR3 is 16 residues. CDR3 amino acids: CASSFWADSSNQPQHF. DNA of the CDR3: TGTGCCAGCAGTTTTTGGGCCGACTCTAGCAATCAGCCCCAGCATTTT.

This clonotype was counted once. V usage is TRBV21-1 and J usage is TRBJ2-1; no DNA check was done on the table's D call, TRBD2. TRBV21-1 is flagged as a pseudogene. This CDR3 contains 16 residues. As DNA, the CDR3 is TGTGCCAGCACCCAAAGAGAGGGAGCCAGGGTGAATGAGCAGTTCTTC. This gives the protein CASTQREGARVNEQFF.

The rearrangement links TRBV5-1 to TRBJ1-1; D gene uncertain. Germline V gene lookup returns CDR1 SGHRS and CDR2 YFSETQ. Trimming took 0 bases from V and 3 from J, leaving 9 bases between them. This CDR3 is 14 amino acids long. The CDR3 spells CASSLAGTHTEAFF. CDR3 in DNA: TGCGCCAGCAGCTTGGCTGGCACCCACACTGAAGCTTTCTTT.

The V and J genes are TRBV11-2 and TRBJ2-1, with TRBD1 as a possible D gene (6 bases). This CDR3 is 21 amino acids long. Germline V gene lookup returns CDR1 SGHAT and CDR2 FQNNGV. Trimming left V 3 bases short and J 5 bases short, with 32 bases between. CDR3 nucleotide sequence: TGTGCCAGCAGCTTGTCCTCCGGGACAATTAGTTACGAGACTATACACAATGAGCAGTTCTTC. Translation: CASSLSSGTISYETIHNEQFF.

This chain joins TRBV20-1 and TRBJ2-7; the D is unclear. The CDR3 extends over 12 amino acids. Trimming removed 2 bases from V and 1 base from J, with 6 bases in between. The germline V gene encodes CDR1 DFQATT and CDR2 SNEGSKA (reference sequence). CDR3 DNA sequence: TGCAGTGCTAGACTGTGGTCCTACGAGCAGTACTTC. Protein sequence: CSARLWSYEQYF.

This clonotype appeared a few times. CDR3: CASSSSGPYNEQFF. CDR3 bases: TGTGCCAGCAGTTCTAGCGGGCCCTACAATGAGCAGTTCTTC. This rearrangement joins TRBV27 to TRBJ2-1; 8 nucleotides agree with TRBD2. Germline V gene data show CDR1 as MNHEY and CDR2 as SMNVEV (reference sequence). This CDR3 contains 14 residues. J gave up 2 bases and V 4 bases, and 1 base lay outside the gene matches.

The chain combines TRBV7-6 with TRBJ2-7; D assignment may be TRBD1 or TRBD2 (5 bases each). CDR3 size: 16 residues. The V and J ends lost 1 base and 2 bases respectively, with 15 bases between them. Germline assignment: CDR1 SGHVS and CDR2 FNYEAQ. The CDR3 region is CASSLDATGPPYEQYF. The CDR3 DNA reads TGTGCCAGCAGCTTAGACGCGACGGGGCCTCCCTACGAGCAGTACTTC.